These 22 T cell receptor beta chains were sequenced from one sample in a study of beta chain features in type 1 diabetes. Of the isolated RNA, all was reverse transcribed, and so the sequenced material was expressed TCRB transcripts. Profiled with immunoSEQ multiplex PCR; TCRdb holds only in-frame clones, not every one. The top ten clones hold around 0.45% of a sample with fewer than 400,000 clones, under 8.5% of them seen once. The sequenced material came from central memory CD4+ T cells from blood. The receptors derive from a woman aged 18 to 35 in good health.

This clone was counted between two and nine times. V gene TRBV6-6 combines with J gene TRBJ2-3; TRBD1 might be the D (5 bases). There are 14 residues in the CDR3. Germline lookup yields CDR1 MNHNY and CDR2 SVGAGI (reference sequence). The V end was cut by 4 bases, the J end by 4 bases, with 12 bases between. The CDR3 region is CASSSPPGSDTQYF. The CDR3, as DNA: TGTGCCAGCAGTTCCCCGCCAGGGTCAGATACGCAGTATTTT.

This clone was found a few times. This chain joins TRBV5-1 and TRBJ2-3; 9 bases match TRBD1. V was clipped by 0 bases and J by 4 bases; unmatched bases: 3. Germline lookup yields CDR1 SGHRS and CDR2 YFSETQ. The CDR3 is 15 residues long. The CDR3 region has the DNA TGCGCCAGCAGCTTGGCCGGGACAGGGCCAGATACGCAGTATTTT. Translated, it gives CASSLAGTGPDTQYF.

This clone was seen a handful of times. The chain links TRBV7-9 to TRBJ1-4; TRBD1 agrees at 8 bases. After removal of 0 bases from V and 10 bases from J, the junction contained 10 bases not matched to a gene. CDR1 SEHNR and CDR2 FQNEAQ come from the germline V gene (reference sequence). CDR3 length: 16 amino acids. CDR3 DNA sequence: TGTGCCAGCAGCTTAGCGCCAGGGGGCAGGAGCGGAAAACTGTTTTTT. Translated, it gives CASSLAPGGRSGKLFF.

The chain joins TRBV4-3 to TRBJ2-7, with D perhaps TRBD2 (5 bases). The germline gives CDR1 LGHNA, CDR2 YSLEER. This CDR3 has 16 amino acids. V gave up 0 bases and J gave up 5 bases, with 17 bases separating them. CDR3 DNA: TGCGCCAGCAGCCAAGAACGGTCCGGGAAAGGCGACGAGCAGTACTTC. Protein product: CASSQERSGKGDEQYF.

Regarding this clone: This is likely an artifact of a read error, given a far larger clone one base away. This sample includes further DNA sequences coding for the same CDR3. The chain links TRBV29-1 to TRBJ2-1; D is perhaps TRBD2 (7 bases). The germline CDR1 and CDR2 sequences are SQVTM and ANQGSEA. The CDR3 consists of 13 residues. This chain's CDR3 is CSVEEGGWNEQFF. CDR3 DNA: TGCAGCGTGGAAGAGGGGGGGTGGAATGAGCAGTTCTTC.

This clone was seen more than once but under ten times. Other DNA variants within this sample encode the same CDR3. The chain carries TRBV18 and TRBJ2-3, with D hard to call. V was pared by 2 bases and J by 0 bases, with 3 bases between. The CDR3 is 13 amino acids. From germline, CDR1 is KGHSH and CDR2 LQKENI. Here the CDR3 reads CASSPVSTDTQYF. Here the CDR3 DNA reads TGTGCCAGCTCACCAGTCAGCACAGATACGCAGTATTTT.

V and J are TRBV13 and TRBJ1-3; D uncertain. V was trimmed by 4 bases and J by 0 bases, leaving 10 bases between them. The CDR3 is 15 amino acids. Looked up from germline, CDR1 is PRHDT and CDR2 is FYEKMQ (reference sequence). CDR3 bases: TGTGCCAGCAGCTCTGGCGGGTACTCTGGAAACACCATATATTTT. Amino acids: CASSSGGYSGNTIYF.

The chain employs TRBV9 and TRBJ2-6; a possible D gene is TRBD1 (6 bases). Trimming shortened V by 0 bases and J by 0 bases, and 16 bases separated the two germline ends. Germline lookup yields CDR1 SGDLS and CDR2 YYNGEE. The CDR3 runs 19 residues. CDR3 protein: CASSVERRDTRSGANVLTF. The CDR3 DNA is TGTGCCAGCAGCGTAGAGCGCCGGGACACGCGCTCTGGGGCCAACGTCCTGACTTTC. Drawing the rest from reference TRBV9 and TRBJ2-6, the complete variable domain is DSGVTQTPKHLITATGQRVTLRCSPRSGDLSVYWYQQSLDQGLQFLIQYYNGEERAKGNILERFSAQQFPDLHSELNLSSLELGDSALYFCASSVERRDTRSGANVLTFGAGSRLTVL.

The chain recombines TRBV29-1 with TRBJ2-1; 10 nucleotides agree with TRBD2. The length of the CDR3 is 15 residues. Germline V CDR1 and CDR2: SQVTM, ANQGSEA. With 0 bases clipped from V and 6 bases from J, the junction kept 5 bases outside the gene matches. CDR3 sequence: CSVEDWLAGANEQFF. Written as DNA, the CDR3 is TGCAGCGTTGAAGATTGGCTAGCGGGAGCCAATGAGCAGTTCTTC.

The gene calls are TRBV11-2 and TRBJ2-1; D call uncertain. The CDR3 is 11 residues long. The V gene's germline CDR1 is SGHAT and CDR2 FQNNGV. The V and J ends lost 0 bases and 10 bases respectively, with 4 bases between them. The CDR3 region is CASSLEIEQFF. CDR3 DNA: TGTGCCAGCAGCTTAGAGATCGAGCAGTTCTTC.

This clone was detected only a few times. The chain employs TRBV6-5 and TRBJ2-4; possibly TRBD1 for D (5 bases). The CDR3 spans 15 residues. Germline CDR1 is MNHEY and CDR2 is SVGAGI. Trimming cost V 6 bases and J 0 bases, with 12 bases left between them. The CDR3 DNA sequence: TGTGCCAGCAGCGTAACAGGTCTAGCCAAAAACATTCAGTACTTC. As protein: CASSVTGLAKNIQYF.

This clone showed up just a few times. This chain's CDR3 is CASSEGSGNQPQHF. For the CDR3, the DNA is TGCGCCAGCAGCGAAGGGAGTGGCAATCAGCCCCAGCATTTT. The rearrangement joins TRBV5-1 to TRBJ1-5; D ambiguous. The germline V gene has CDR1 SGHRS and CDR2 YFSETQ. This CDR3 spans 14 amino acids. Trimming left V 4 bases short and J 2 bases short, with 10 bases between.

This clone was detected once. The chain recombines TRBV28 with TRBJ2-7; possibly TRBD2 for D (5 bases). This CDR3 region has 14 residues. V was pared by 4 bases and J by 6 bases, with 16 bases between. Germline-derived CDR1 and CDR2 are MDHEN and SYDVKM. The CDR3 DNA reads TGTGCCAGCAGTTACCACACGAGGGTTAGCGAGCAGTACTTC. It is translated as CASSYHTRVSEQYF. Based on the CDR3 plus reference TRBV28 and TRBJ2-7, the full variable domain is DVKVTQSSRYLVKRTGEKVFLECVQDMDHENMFWYRQDPGLGLRLIYFSYDVKMKEKGDIPEGYSVSREKKERFSLILESASTNQTSMYLCASSYHTRVSEQYFGPGTRLTVT.

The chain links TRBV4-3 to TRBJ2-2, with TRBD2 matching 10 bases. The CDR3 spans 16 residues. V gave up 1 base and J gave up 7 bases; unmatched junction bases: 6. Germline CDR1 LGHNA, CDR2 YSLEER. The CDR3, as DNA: TGCGCCAGCAGCCAAGTCCCTAGCGGGAGTGACGGGGAGCTGTTTTTT. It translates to CASSQVPSGSDGELFF.

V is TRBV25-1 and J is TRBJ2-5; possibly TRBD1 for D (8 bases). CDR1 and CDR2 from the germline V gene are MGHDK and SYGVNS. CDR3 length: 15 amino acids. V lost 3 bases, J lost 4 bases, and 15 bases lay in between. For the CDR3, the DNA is TGTGCCAGCAGTGACCACAGGGGGGGAGGAGAGACCCAGTACTTC. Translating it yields CASSDHRGGGETQYF.

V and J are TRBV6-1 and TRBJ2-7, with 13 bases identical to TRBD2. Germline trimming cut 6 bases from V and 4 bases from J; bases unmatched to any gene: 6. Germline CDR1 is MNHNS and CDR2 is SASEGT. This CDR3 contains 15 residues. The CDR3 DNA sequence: TGTGCCAGCAGCCAAGGACTAGCGGGAGCTTACGAGCAGTACTTC. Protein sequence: CASSQGLAGAYEQYF.

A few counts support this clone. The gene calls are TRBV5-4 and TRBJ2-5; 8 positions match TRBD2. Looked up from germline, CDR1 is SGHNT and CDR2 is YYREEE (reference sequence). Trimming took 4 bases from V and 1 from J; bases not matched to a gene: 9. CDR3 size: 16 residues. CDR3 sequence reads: CASSLTGTRLQETQYF. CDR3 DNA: TGTGCCAGCAGCCTAACAGGGACTAGACTCCAAGAGACCCAGTACTTC.

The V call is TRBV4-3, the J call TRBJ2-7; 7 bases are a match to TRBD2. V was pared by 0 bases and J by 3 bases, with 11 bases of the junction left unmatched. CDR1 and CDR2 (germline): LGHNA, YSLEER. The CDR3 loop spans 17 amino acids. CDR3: CASSQDGVRGSFYEQYF. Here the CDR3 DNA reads TGCGCCAGCAGCCAAGATGGGGTTCGCGGGAGCTTCTACGAGCAGTACTTC.

CDR3 amino acids: CASSSINQGNTEAFF. In DNA, the CDR3 is TGTGCCAGCAGTTCCATAAACCAGGGGAACACTGAAGCTTTCTTT. The chain is built from TRBV6-5 and TRBJ1-1, with TRBD1 as a possible D gene (5 bases). Germline V gives CDR1 MNHEY, CDR2 SVGAGI. Trimming removed 4 bases at V and 1 base at J, with 13 bases between. This CDR3 region has 15 residues.

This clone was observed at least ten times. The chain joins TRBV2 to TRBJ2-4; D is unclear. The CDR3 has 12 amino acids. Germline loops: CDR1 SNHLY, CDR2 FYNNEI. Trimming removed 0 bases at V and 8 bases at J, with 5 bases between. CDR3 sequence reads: CASSEAVHIQYF. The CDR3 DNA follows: TGTGCCAGCAGTGAAGCGGTGCACATTCAGTACTTC.

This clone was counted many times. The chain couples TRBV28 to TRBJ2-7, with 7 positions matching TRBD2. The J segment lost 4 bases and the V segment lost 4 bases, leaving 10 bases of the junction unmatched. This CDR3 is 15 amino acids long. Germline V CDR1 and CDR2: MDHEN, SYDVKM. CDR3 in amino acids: CASSSMGEGGYEQYF. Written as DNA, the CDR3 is TGTGCCAGCAGTTCCATGGGGGAGGGAGGTTACGAGCAGTACTTC.

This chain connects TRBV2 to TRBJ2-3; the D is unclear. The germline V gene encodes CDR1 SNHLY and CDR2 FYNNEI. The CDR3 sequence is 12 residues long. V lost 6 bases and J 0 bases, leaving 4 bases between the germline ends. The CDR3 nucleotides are TGTGCCAGCAGCAGAAGCACAGATACGCAGTATTTT. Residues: CASSRSTDTQYF.